This is a list of T cell receptor beta chains from one sample in a study of a mutant IDH1 vaccine in newly diagnosed glioma. These TCRs are of unknown antigen specificity. Some clones are missing from TCRdb's copy, which holds only in-frame ones; the method was immunoSEQ multiplex PCR. The data contain tens of thousands of clones, roughly 82% of them singletons. Sequencing used PBMCs, obtained from a glioma patient whose treatment included an IDH1 peptide vaccine. Receptor source: a woman under 30 with glioma. Some clones in this sample may be carry-over from other donors' samples. Both conserved end residues are part of each CDR3. D genes are given only for firm matches. The size entry is marked missing in some rows and otherwise reads once, few, many or a size class.

clone_size	v_call	j_call	d_call	cdr3_nt	cdr3_aa
.	TRBV7-6	TRBJ1-5	.	TGTGCCAGCAGCTTAGCGGTCGATAGGGAGGGTCAGCCCCAGCATTTT	CASSLAVDREGQPQHF
.	TRBV16	TRBJ1-2	.	TGTGCCAGCAGCCAAGCAGGGGCGCAGGGCTCCGCATGGGGCTACACCTTC	CASSQAGAQGSAWGYTF
.	TRBV20-1	TRBJ2-7	TRBD1	TGCAGTGCCGGGGACAGCTACGAGCAGTACTTC	CSAGDSYEQYF
.	TRBV18	TRBJ1-1	.	TGTGCCAGCTCACCTCCCGGCTTCGAAGCTTTCTTT	CASSPPGFEAFF
.	TRBV5-1	TRBJ2-5	.	TGCGCCAGCAGCGGTGGAAGAGCGATGAGAGAGACCCAGTACTTC	CASSGGRAMRETQYF
.	TRBV27	TRBJ2-7	TRBD2	TGTGCCAGCAGTTTATGGGGCGGGAGCACGTACGAGCAGTACTTC	CASSLWGGSTYEQYF
.	TRBV29-1	TRBJ1-1	TRBD1	TGCAGCTTCTCAGGACAGGGGAACACTGAAGCTTTCTTT	CSFSGQGNTEAFF
.	TRBV7-8	TRBJ1-2	.	TGTGCCAGCAGCTTAGGACGCTTTCCCGGAGGCTACACCTTC	CASSLGRFPGGYTF
.	TRBV13	TRBJ2-1	TRBD2	TGTGCCAGCAGCTTCGGGGGGGGCCGTCCCCTTTCCTACAATGAGCAGTTCTTC	CASSFGGGRPLSYNEQFF
.	TRBV6-1	TRBJ1-1	.	TGTGCCAGCAGCATCGGACGGCCTAGCACTGAAGCTTTCTTT	CASSIGRPSTEAFF
.	TRBV6-5	TRBJ2-1	.	TGTGCCAGCAGTTCCCCAGGTAGCTCCTACAATGAGCAGTTCTTC	CASSSPGSSYNEQFF
once	TRBV4-1	TRBJ2-6	.	TGCGCCAGCAGCTTCGATCCTGGGGCCAACGTCCTGACTTTC	CASSFDPGANVLTF
.	TRBV27	TRBJ1-5	.	TGTGCCAGCAGTTTATCCCCGGGGCCCTCCCATCAGCCCCAGCATTTT	CASSLSPGPSHQPQHF
.	TRBV2	TRBJ2-2	.	TGTGCCAGCAGTGAAGTTACAGTAGACACCGGGGAGCTGTTTTTT	CASSEVTVDTGELFF
.	TRBV2	TRBJ1-4	.	TGTGCCAGCAGTGTGACAGCCTCCCACGGCAGAAATGAAAAACTGTTTTTT	CASSVTASHGRNEKLFF
.	TRBV7-9	TRBJ1-1	.	TGTGCCAGCACAACTATTGGGGGGACTGAAGCTTTCTTT	CASTTIGGTEAFF